Below are 14 T cell receptor beta chains sequenced from a single sample in a study of regulatory T cells in long-lasting Graves disease. Noted time point: newly diagnosed GD, antithyroid drugs for less than 3 months. RNA isolated from PBMCs was used to make the TCR library. Sequencing libraries for TCR beta were prepared with iRepertoire HTBI primers and Arm-PCR of CDR3 regions. MiXCR, run by TCRdb on the multiplex PCR reads, gives a single entry per CDR3 protein. Of some 410,000 distinct CDR3 sequences detected, about a sixth appear once; the ten largest clones hold around a tenth. These data also featured in a second study, about T cells in Graves' hyperthyroidism and ophthalmopathy.

This specimen consisted of peripheral blood mononuclear cells (PBMCs), obtained at new diagnosis, from a patient treated with antithyroid drugs. Receptor source: a woman in her 30s with Graves disease.

This clonotype was recorded many times. V is TRBV19 and J is TRBJ2-1; 8 bases align to TRBD2. V dropped 8 bases and J dropped 6; count of bases not matched to a gene: 18. There are 17 residues in the CDR3. Per germline, CDR1 LNHDA and CDR2 SQIVND (reference sequence). CDR3 sequence (DNA): TGTGCCAGTGACTATCGGGCGGGAGGATCACCCGTCAATGAGCAGTTCTTC. As protein: CASDYRAGGSPVNEQFF. Full variable domain (rest looked up from reference TRBV19 and TRBJ2-1): DGGITQSPKYLFRKEGQNVTLSCEQNLNHDAMYWYRQDPGQGLRLIYYSQIVNDFQKGDIAEGYSVSREKKESFPLTVTSAQKNPTAFYLCASDYRAGGSPVNEQFFGPGTRLTVL.

V and J are TRBV5-1 and TRBJ1-1, with TRBD1 identical over 10 bases. Germline V CDR1 and CDR2: SGHRS, YFSETQ. The CDR3 has 20 amino acids. Trimming at V came to 0 bases and at J to 4 bases, leaving 18 bases not matched to a gene. CDR3 loop: CASSLDVRDRGRVWSTEAFF. The DNA of the CDR3 is TGCGCCAGCAGCTTGGATGTTAGGGACAGGGGAAGGGTTTGGAGCACTGAAGCTTTCTTT.

This clonotype was observed many times. V and J are TRBV29-1 and TRBJ2-1; 8 bases agree with TRBD2. The trim removed 6 bases at V and 8 bases at J, leaving 12 bases unmatched. CDR1 and CDR2 from the germline V gene are SQVTM and ANQGSEA. This CDR3 region has 14 residues. The CDR3 protein is CSVTTGTRHYEQFF. For the CDR3, the DNA is TGCAGCGTAACGACCGGGACTAGGCACTATGAGCAGTTCTTC.

To note about this clonotype: A much larger clone differs from this one at a single base, so this may be a read error. This sequence joins TRBV28 and TRBJ1-5, with D possibly TRBD1 on 5 matching bases. The CDR3 covers 13 residues. From germline, CDR1 is MDHEN and CDR2 SYDVKM. CDR3 in amino acids: CASSSQGFQPRHF. The CDR3 DNA sequence: TGTGCCAGCAGCTCGCAGGGTTTCCAGCCCCGGCATTTT. The entire variable domain, with the rest obtained from reference TRBV28 and TRBJ1-5, is as follows: DVKVTQSSRYLVKRTGEKVFLECVQDMDHENMFWYRQDPGLGLRLIYFSYDVKMKEKGDIPEGYSVSREKKERFSLILESASTNQTSMYLCASSSQGFQPRHFGDGTRLSIL.

This clonotype was recorded many times. The chain carries TRBV28 and TRBJ2-1; weak D call: TRBD1 (5 bases). Germline V gene sequence: CDR1 MDHEN, CDR2 SYDVKM. CDR3 length: 14 residues. The V and J ends lost 6 bases and 8 bases respectively, with 17 bases between them. The CDR3 loop reads CASSRIQGSHEQFF. As DNA, the CDR3 is TGTGCCAGCAGCAGGATTCAGGGAAGCCATGAGCAGTTCTTC.

This clonotype has at least ten counts. The chain joins TRBV6-1 to TRBJ2-5; D is ambiguous. The germline V gene has CDR1 MNHNS and CDR2 SASEGT. The V end was cut by 5 bases, the J end by 5 bases, with 6 bases between. The CDR3 has 11 amino acids. CDR3 sequence (DNA): TGTGCCAGCAGTAACATGGAGACCCAGTACTTC. Translated: CASSNMETQYF.

The chain employs TRBV20-1 and TRBJ1-5; 8 bases map to TRBD1. This CDR3 is built from 14 residues. Germline values: CDR1 DFQATT, CDR2 SNEGSKA (reference sequence). Unmatched junction bases numbered 8, after V lost 5 bases and J lost 5 bases. The CDR3: CSAASGGSDQPQHF. Written as DNA, the CDR3 is TGCAGTGCTGCCTCAGGGGGCTCGGATCAGCCCCAGCATTTT.

CDR3 loop: CASSARPFTDTQYF. CDR3 nucleotide sequence: TGTGCCAGCAGTGCCAGGCCCTTCACAGATACGCAGTATTTT. The rearrangement uses TRBV2 and TRBJ2-3, with D uncertain. This CDR3 is built from 14 residues. Trimming removed 4 bases from V and 2 bases from J, with 10 bases in between. Germline V lookup: CDR1 SNHLY, CDR2 FYNNEI.

This clonotype was recorded at least ten times. V usage is TRBV12-3 or TRBV12-4 and J usage is TRBJ2-1; 11 nucleotides match TRBD2. The CDR3 length is 14 residues. V lost 5 bases and J lost 10; bases outside the gene matches: 7. CDR3 residues: CASSLARTSGEQFF. The CDR3 DNA sequence: TGTGCCAGCAGTCTGGCGCGGACTAGCGGGGAGCAGTTCTTC.

The sample holds many counts of this clonotype. The chain recombines TRBV7-3 with TRBJ1-1; weak D call: TRBD1 (5 bases). This CDR3 region has 12 residues. Germline lookup yields CDR1 SGHTA and CDR2 FQGTGA. V lost 5 bases to trimming and J lost 10 bases, with 14 bases between them. The CDR3 protein is CASSPGRRVAFF. The CDR3 nucleotides read TGTGCCAGCAGCCCAGGGCGAAGGGTAGCTTTCTTT.

This clonotype has ten or more counts. V is TRBV7-2 and J is TRBJ2-3; D unclear. The germline V gene has CDR1 SGHTA and CDR2 FQGNSA. The CDR3 is 15 amino acids. V lost 10 bases and J lost 4, with 21 bases in between. CDR3 region: CATTPEPLYADTQYF. The CDR3 bases are TGTGCCACCACCCCTGAACCCCTGTACGCAGATACGCAGTATTTT.

The genes are TRBV28 and TRBJ2-1; perhaps TRBD2 as D (6 bases). Germline V gene data show CDR1 as MDHEN and CDR2 as SYDVKM. The CDR3 is 12 amino acids. Trimming shortened V by 7 bases and J by 4 bases, and 8 bases separated the two germline ends. The CDR3, as DNA: TGTGCCAGCAAGGGGACTTACAATGAGCAGTTCTTC. Translated, it gives CASKGTYNEQFF.

The rearrangement joins TRBV7-2 to TRBJ2-3, with 7 bases aligning to TRBD2. Germline assignment: CDR1 SGHTA and CDR2 FQGNSA. After removal of 2 bases from V and 3 bases from J, the junction contained 8 bases not matched to a gene. The CDR3 contains 16 residues. As DNA, the CDR3 is TGTGCCAGCAGCTTATGGGGAGGGCGGGAAACAGATACGCAGTATTTT. This translates into CASSLWGGRETDTQYF.

In its sample, this clonotype was seen many times. The chain links TRBV11-2 to TRBJ2-5; TRBD2 might be the D (5 bases). Looked up from germline, CDR1 is SGHAT and CDR2 is FQNNGV. The CDR3 loop spans 13 amino acids. V shed 5 bases and J shed 7 bases, with 14 bases lying between them. CDR3: CASSPTYGGTQYF. The DNA of the CDR3 is TGTGCCAGCAGCCCCACGTACGGAGGGACCCAGTACTTC.